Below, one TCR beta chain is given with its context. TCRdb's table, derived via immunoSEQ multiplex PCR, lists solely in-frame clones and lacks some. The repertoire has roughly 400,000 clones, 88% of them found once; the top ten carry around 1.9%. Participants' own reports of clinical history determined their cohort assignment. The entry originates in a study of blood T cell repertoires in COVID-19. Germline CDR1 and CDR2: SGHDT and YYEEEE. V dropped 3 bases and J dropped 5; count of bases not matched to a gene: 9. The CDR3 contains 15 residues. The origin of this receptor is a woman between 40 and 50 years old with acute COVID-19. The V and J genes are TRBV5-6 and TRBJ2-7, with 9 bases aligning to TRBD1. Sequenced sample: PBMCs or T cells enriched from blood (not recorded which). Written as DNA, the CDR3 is TGTGCCAGCAGCTCCCGGGACAGGGTGTTGAACGAGCAGTACTTC. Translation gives CASSSRDRVLNEQYF.